This TCR beta chain was captured in a study of human CD8 memory T cell subsets. Per the germline V gene, CDR1 is DFQATT and CDR2 is SNEGSKA (reference sequence). This CDR3 is built from 16 residues. Libraries for TCR beta were constructed using UMI-labeled 5' RACE. No DNA is given; TCRdb re-called the 5' RACE reads and lists each CDR3 protein once. The sample table sets out more than 5,500 distinct CDR3 sequences. The chain links TRBV20-1 to TRBJ2-5; TCRdb designates TRBD2, a call that cannot be tested without DNA. This receptor was obtained from a human donor in good health. The sample comprised CD8+ stem-like memory T cells (TSCM and TCM) sorted from PBMCs. Specified subset: stem-like memory CD8 T cells (TSTEM), CCR7+ PD-1- TIGIT-. This chain's CDR3 is CSAEWRGGRWAETQYF.